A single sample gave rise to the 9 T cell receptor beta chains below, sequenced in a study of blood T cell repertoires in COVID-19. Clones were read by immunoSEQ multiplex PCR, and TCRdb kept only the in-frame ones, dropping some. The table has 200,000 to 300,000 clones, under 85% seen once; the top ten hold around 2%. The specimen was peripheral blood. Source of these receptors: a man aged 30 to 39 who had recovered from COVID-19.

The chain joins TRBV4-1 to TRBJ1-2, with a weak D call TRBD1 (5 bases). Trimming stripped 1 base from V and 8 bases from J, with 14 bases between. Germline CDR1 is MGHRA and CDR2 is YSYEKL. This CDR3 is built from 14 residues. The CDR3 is CASSQGPAGQGYTF. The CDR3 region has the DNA TGCGCCAGCAGCCAAGGCCCGGCAGGGCAGGGCTACACCTTC.

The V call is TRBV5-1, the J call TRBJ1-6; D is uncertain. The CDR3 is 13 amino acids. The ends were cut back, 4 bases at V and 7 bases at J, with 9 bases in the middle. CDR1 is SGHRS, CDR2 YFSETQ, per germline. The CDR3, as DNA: TGCGCCAGCAGCACCGCACAGAATTCACCCCTCCACTTT. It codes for CASSTAQNSPLHF.

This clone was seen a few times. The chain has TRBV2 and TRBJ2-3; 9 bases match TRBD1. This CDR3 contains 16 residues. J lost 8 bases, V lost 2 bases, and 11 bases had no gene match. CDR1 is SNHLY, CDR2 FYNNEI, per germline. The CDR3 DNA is TGTGCCAGCAGTGAATTTGGAGGACAGGGGCGAGGTACGCAGTATTTT. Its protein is CASSEFGGQGRGTQYF.

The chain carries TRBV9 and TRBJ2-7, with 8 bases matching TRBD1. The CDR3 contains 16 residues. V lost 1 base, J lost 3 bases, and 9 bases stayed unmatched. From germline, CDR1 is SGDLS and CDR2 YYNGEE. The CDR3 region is CASSVTGQGSLYEQYF. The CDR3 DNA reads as TGTGCCAGCAGCGTAACAGGACAGGGTTCTCTCTACGAGCAGTACTTC.

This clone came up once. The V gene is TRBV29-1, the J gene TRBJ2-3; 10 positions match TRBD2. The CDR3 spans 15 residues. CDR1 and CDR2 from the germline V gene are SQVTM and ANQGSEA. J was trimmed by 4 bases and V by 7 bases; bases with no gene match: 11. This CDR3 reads CSAPGGLAGADTQYF. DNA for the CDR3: TGCAGCGCCCCGGGAGGGCTAGCGGGGGCAGATACGCAGTATTTT.

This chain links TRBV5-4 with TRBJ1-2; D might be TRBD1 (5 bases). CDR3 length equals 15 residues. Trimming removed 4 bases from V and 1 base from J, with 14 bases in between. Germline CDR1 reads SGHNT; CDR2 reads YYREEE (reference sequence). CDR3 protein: CASSLDRSVNYGYTF. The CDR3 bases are TGTGCCAGCAGCCTCGACAGAAGTGTTAACTATGGCTACACCTTC.

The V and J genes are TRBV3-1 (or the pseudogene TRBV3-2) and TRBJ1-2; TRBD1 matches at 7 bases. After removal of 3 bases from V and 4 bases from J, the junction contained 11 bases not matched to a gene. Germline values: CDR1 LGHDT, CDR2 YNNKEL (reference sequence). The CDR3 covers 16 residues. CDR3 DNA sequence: TGTGCCAGCAGCCAGGACCCAGGGGGACTCGTCTATGGCTACACCTTC. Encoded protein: CASSQDPGGLVYGYTF.

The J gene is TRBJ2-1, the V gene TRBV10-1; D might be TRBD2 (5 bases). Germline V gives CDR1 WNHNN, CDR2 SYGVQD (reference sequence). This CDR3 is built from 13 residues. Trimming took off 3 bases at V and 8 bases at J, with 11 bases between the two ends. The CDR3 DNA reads TGCGCCAGCAGTGATCCCTCCGGGGATGAGCAGTTCTTC. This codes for CASSDPSGDEQFF.

DNA of the CDR3: TGTGCCAGCAGAGGGGGTAAGGCAGATACGCAGTATTTT. Translating gives CASRGGKADTQYF. The chain is built from TRBV7-9 and TRBJ2-3; TRBD1 might be the D (6 bases). The V end lost 6 bases, the J end lost 4 bases, and 11 bases lay between the germline ends. This CDR3 spans 13 amino acids. From germline, CDR1 is SEHNR and CDR2 FQNEAQ (reference sequence).